This record concerns one T cell receptor (beta chain) sequence. The antigen remains undetermined. Via CD45RO/CCR7/CD25/CD127/CD95/CD27, cells of the CD4+ naive, central memory, regulatory and stem cell-like memory subsets were sorted. The data are from a study of beta chain features in type 1 diabetes. Whole-study results and caveats: Across patients, naive, central memory and Treg TCRB repertoires exhibited apparently greater similarity than was observed across healthy donors. Shorter templates might be favored by PCR, equally in patients and controls. Over-representation of high TCR-expressing cells was a possible consequence of cDNA sequencing. Among patients with Type 1 diabetes, TCRB CDR3s were moderately but significantly shorter in every one of the four CD4+ subsets.

Reverse transcribing all isolated RNA meant expressed TCRB transcripts were sequenced. The protocol was immunoSEQ multiplex PCR, while the TCRdb copy is restricted to in-frame clones and leaves out a portion. The table includes roughly 260,000 clones, around 21% detected once. Germline loops: CDR1 LGHNA, CDR2 YSLEER. The CDR3 is 13 amino acids. Trimming stripped 0 bases from V and 8 bases from J, with 10 bases between. The rearrangement uses TRBV4-3 and TRBJ1-2; D gene ambiguous. Material for sequencing was naive CD4+ T cells from blood. The TCR was taken from a woman between 40 and 55 years old with type 1 diabetes. Here the CDR3 reads CASSQDGSRGYTF. The CDR3 DNA follows: TGCGCCAGCAGCCAAGACGGTTCTCGCGGCTACACCTTC.